The 30 T cell receptor beta chains below all came from one sample that was sequenced in a study of blood T cell repertoires in COVID-19. Sequenced by immunoSEQ multiplex PCR; TCRdb stores in-frame clones only, minus some. The top ten clones hold 10% to 15% of a sample with about 110,000 clones, approximately 81% of them seen once. Sequenced: peripheral blood. Receptors originate from a human donor in a cohort sampled during active COVID-19.

On this clone itself: Additional DNA sequences in this sample encode the identical CDR3. This chain joins TRBV28 and TRBJ2-1; D unresolved. Germline CDR1 reads MDHEN; CDR2 reads SYDVKM. The CDR3 length is 11 residues. The germline V and J ends were trimmed by 4 bases and 7 bases, with 5 bases remaining between them. As DNA, the CDR3 is TGTGCCAGCAGTTCGGGTAATGAGCAGTTCTTC. It is translated as CASSSGNEQFF.

The chain links TRBV30 to TRBJ2-5; 7 bases line up with TRBD1. This CDR3 is 14 amino acids long. The V gene's germline CDR1 is GTSNPN and CDR2 SVGIG (reference sequence). Losses at the gene ends were 3 bases for V and 5 bases for J; bases not matched to a gene: 9. CDR3 in DNA: TGTGCCTGGAGACGGACAGGCGCCCCGGAGACCCAGTACTTC. Its translation is CAWRRTGAPETQYF. The full variable domain, rest sourced from reference TRBV30 and TRBJ2-5, is SQTIHQWPATLVQPVGSPLSLECTVEGTSNPNLYWYRQAAGRGLQLLFYSVGIGQISSEVPQNLSASRPQDRQFILSSKKLLLSDSGFYLCAWRRTGAPETQYFGPGTRLLVL.

The V gene is TRBV4-1, the J gene TRBJ2-1, with 8 nucleotides matching TRBD2. V lost 6 bases and J lost 5; bases outside the gene matches: 9. In germline, CDR1 is MGHRA, CDR2 YSYEKL. CDR3 length: 15 residues. This chain's CDR3 is CASRRAGTRNNEQFF. DNA for the CDR3: TGCGCCAGCAGACGCGCCGGGACTAGGAACAATGAGCAGTTCTTC.

The chain recombines TRBV7-3 with TRBJ2-1, with 10 nucleotides matching TRBD1. The CDR3 length is 17 residues. Trimming removed 5 bases from V and 4 bases from J; junction bases left unmatched: 11. Germline loops: CDR1 SGHTA, CDR2 FQGTGA. CDR3 nucleotide sequence: TGTGCCAGCAGCCCAAGGTATGGGACAGGGGCTTACAATGAGCAGTTCTTC. Amino acids: CASSPRYGTGAYNEQFF.

V usage is TRBV10-3 and J usage is TRBJ1-2; TRBD1 agrees at 10 bases. CDR1 is ENHRY, CDR2 SYGVKD, per germline. The CDR3 has 15 amino acids. J gave up 1 base and V 7 bases, and 6 bases lay outside the gene matches. DNA for the CDR3: TGTGCCATCAAGAGACAGGGGGCTCTTAACTATGGCTACACCTTC. It encodes CAIKRQGALNYGYTF.

The chain couples TRBV5-1 to TRBJ2-1, with 16 bases aligning to TRBD2. Germline lookup yields CDR1 SGHRS and CDR2 YFSETQ. Germline trimming cut 4 bases from V and 6 bases from J; bases unmatched to any gene: 7. This CDR3 is built from 17 residues. CDR3 nucleotide sequence: TGCGCCAGCAGCCCGGGACTAGCGGGGGGGTTCGGCAATGAGCAGTTCTTC. This gives the protein CASSPGLAGGFGNEQFF.

The rearrangement uses TRBV4-3 and TRBJ2-5; 7 positions agree with TRBD2. Trimming took 2 bases from V and 2 from J; bases not matched to a gene: 5. The CDR3 length is 15 residues. In germline, CDR1 is LGHNA, CDR2 YSLEER. The CDR3 protein is CASSQRGLDQETQYF. CDR3 DNA: TGCGCCAGCAGCCAACGTGGACTAGATCAAGAGACCCAGTACTTC.

The chain joins TRBV6-6 to TRBJ1-3; D remains unclear. This CDR3 spans 16 amino acids. Germline CDR1 is MNHNY and CDR2 is SVGAGI (reference sequence). V lost 6 bases and J lost 4, with 19 bases in between. The CDR3 reads CASRTPREGAGNTIYF. CDR3 in DNA: TGTGCCAGCAGGACACCCCGGGAGGGAGCAGGAAACACCATATATTTT.

The V gene is TRBV19, the J gene TRBJ2-6; a weak D match, TRBD2 (6 bases). CDR1 is LNHDA and CDR2 is SQIVND in the germline V gene (reference sequence). V was trimmed by 3 bases and J by 3 bases, leaving 12 bases between them. CDR3 length: 16 amino acids. The CDR3 protein is CASSIQGLNGANVLTF. The CDR3, as DNA: TGTGCCAGTAGTATCCAGGGACTTAATGGGGCCAACGTCCTGACTTTC.

The chain uses TRBV7-2 and TRBJ2-7; D is unclear. The CDR3 totals 13 residues. V lost 1 base to trimming and J lost 4 bases, with 8 bases between them. Germline CDR1 is SGHTA and CDR2 is FQGNSA. Here the CDR3 reads CASSLDTLYEQYF. DNA for the CDR3: TGTGCCAGCAGCTTAGACACCTTATACGAGCAGTACTTC.

The chain has TRBV7-9 and TRBJ2-3, with 12 bases that match TRBD2. The CDR3 totals 16 residues. Looked up from germline, CDR1 is SEHNR and CDR2 is FQNEAQ (reference sequence). J lost 1 base, V lost 5 bases, and 4 bases had no gene match. This CDR3 reads CASSDRTSGGTDTQYF. CDR3 DNA: TGTGCCAGCAGCGACCGGACTAGCGGGGGCACAGATACGCAGTATTTT.

CDR3 in DNA: TGTGCCAGCAGCCCAGTGCTAGCTGGGGCCAACGTCCTGACTTTC. This gives the protein CASSPVLAGANVLTF. The chain joins TRBV5-5 to TRBJ2-6; D not certain. V was pared by 4 bases and J by 2 bases, with 10 bases between. The CDR3 consists of 15 residues. CDR1 SGHKS and CDR2 YYEKEE come from the germline V gene (reference sequence).

CDR3 loop: CASSPLQGSIGELFF. The CDR3 DNA follows: TGTGCCAGCAGCCCCTTACAGGGATCAATAGGGGAGCTGTTTTTT. This sequence joins TRBV7-2 and TRBJ2-2; a weak D match, TRBD1 (6 bases). The germline CDR1 and CDR2 sequences are SGHTA and FQGNSA. The CDR3 is made up of 15 amino acids. V was cut by 5 bases and J by 8 bases, with 18 bases left in between.

This chain connects TRBV5-1 to TRBJ2-3; D is uncertain. Germline loops: CDR1 SGHRS, CDR2 YFSETQ. This CDR3 spans 13 amino acids. V was clipped by 0 bases and J by 5 bases, with 7 bases between them. As DNA, the CDR3 is TGCGCCAGCAGCTTGGGACGAGGAGATACGCAGTATTTT. This sequence encodes CASSLGRGDTQYF.

In its sample, this clone was seen a few times. The CDR3 protein is CASSAVRGRGEDTQYF. In DNA, the CDR3 is TGTGCCAGTAGTGCTGTGAGAGGCAGGGGCGAGGATACGCAGTATTTT. J is TRBJ2-3 and V is TRBV19; tentative D call: TRBD1 (6 bases). The germline CDR1 and CDR2 sequences are LNHDA and SQIVND (reference sequence). V lost 5 bases, J lost 6 bases, and 21 bases lay in between. CDR3 length equals 16 residues.

The chain carries TRBV2 and TRBJ1-3; 7 nucleotides agree with TRBD1. The CDR3 totals 14 residues. The ends lost 7 bases at V and 0 bases at J; junction bases unmatched: 3. The germline CDR1 and CDR2 sequences are SNHLY and FYNNEI. CDR3 protein: CASKWDSSGNTIYF. In DNA, the CDR3 is TGTGCCAGCAAGTGGGACAGCTCTGGAAACACCATATATTTT.

This rearrangement joins TRBV7-3 to TRBJ2-5; D might be TRBD1 (5 bases). Trimming shortened V by 1 base and J by 0 bases, and 9 bases separated the two germline ends. The germline gives CDR1 SGHTA, CDR2 FQGTGA. The CDR3 runs 15 residues. The CDR3 DNA sequence: TGTGCCAGCAGCTTAAGTCCAGGGCACCAAGAGACCCAGTACTTC. It specifies CASSLSPGHQETQYF.

The genes are TRBV6-6 and TRBJ2-7, with 7 bases lining up with TRBD1. From germline, CDR1 is MNHNY and CDR2 SVGAGI (reference sequence). The CDR3 is 14 amino acids. Trimming took 4 bases from V and 3 from J; bases not matched to a gene: 6. The CDR3 bases are TGTGCCAGCAGTTGGGGACAGAAAGTCTACGAGCAGTACTTC. Amino acids: CASSWGQKVYEQYF.

This clone was counted only a few times. The rearrangement uses TRBV7-2 and TRBJ2-1, with TRBD2 matching 11 bases. This CDR3 region has 16 residues. Per germline, CDR1 SGHTA and CDR2 FQGNSA. V trimming: 4 bases; J trimming: 8 bases; junction bases outside the gene matches: 10. The CDR3 nucleotides read TGTGCCAGCAGCTCCCGACTAGCGGGGTCCGATGATGAGCAGTTCTTC. Translating it yields CASSSRLAGSDDEQFF. The variable domain in full, with the rest retrieved from reference TRBV7-2 and TRBJ2-1, is GAGVSQSPSNKVTEKGKDVELRCDPISGHTALYWYRQSLGQGLEFLIYFQGNSAPDKSGLPSDRFSAERTGGSVSTLTIQRTQQEDSAVYLCASSSRLAGSDDEQFFGPGTRLTVL.

This clone was detected only once. This chain links TRBV20-1 with TRBJ2-1; D gene unclear. CDR3 length: 15 residues. Germline CDR1 DFQATT, CDR2 SNEGSKA (reference sequence). The germline V and J ends were trimmed by 3 bases and 0 bases, with 12 bases remaining between them. The CDR3 coding sequence is TGCAGTGCTAGTAGGAGTGACGGCTCCTACAATGAGCAGTTCTTC. Amino acid sequence: CSASRSDGSYNEQFF.

J is TRBJ1-6 and V is TRBV7-9, with a tentative D call TRBD1 (6 bases). The V gene's germline CDR1 is SEHNR and CDR2 FQNEAQ (reference sequence). This CDR3 is 19 amino acids long. Trimming took off 7 bases at V and 7 bases at J, with 29 bases between the two ends. CDR3 nucleotides: TGTGCCAGCACGACGGAAGCCGGGACATTGTTGTCCCCAAATTCACCCCTCCACTTT. It specifies CASTTEAGTLLSPNSPLHF.

V and J are TRBV19 and TRBJ2-3; TRBD1 is a possible D gene (5 bases). Germline V gives CDR1 LNHDA, CDR2 SQIVND (reference sequence). The CDR3 spans 15 residues. Trimming left V 10 bases short and J 2 bases short, with 19 bases between. The CDR3 sequence: CATPMGRQITDTQYF. CDR3 bases: TGTGCCACCCCGATGGGGCGCCAGATCACAGATACGCAGTATTTT.

The chain joins TRBV10-3 to TRBJ1-3; TRBD1 matches 11 bases. CDR1 and CDR2 from the germline V gene are ENHRY and SYGVKD. Unmatched junction bases numbered 3, after V lost 6 bases and J lost 2 bases. The CDR3 length is 15 residues. The CDR3 DNA sequence: TGTGCCATCAGAGGACAGGGGGCTACTGGAAACACCATATATTTT. It encodes CAIRGQGATGNTIYF.

The chain links TRBV28 to TRBJ1-4, with 7 nucleotides matching TRBD1. V lost 5 bases, J lost 1 base, and 10 bases stayed unmatched. The CDR3 runs 17 residues. Germline loops: CDR1 MDHEN, CDR2 SYDVKM. The CDR3 is CASSASDRVGTNEKLFF. The CDR3 nucleotides are TGTGCCAGCAGTGCCTCAGACAGGGTAGGAACTAATGAAAAACTGTTTTTT.

This clone was found once. The rearrangement uses TRBV12-3 or TRBV12-4 and TRBJ1-1, with D possibly TRBD1 on 5 matching bases. The V end was cut by 8 bases, the J end by 1 base, with 11 bases between. The length of the CDR3 is 13 residues. CDR3 in amino acids: CASGRTGNTEAFF. The CDR3 nucleotides are TGTGCCAGCGGAAGAACAGGGAACACTGAAGCTTTCTTT.

The V and J genes are TRBV7-8 and TRBJ1-1; TRBD1 is a possible D gene (6 bases). Germline CDR1 reads SGHVS; CDR2 reads FQNEAQ. The CDR3 runs to 17 residues. Deletions cut 2 bases from V and 7 bases from J, with 23 bases between. The DNA of the CDR3 is TGTGCCAGCAGCTTATTCACCCCAGGGACCGGGACAAATGAAGCTTTCTTT. It codes for CASSLFTPGTGTNEAFF.

The rearrangement uses TRBV6-5 and TRBJ1-1; TRBD1 matches 9 bases. CDR1 is MNHEY, CDR2 SVGAGI, per germline. The CDR3 sequence is 14 residues long. V lost 6 bases, J lost 1 base, and 3 bases stayed unmatched. The CDR3 loop reads CASSAGQGNTEAFF. In DNA form, the CDR3 reads TGTGCCAGCAGCGCGGGACAGGGGAACACTGAAGCTTTCTTT.

The chain recombines TRBV12-3 or TRBV12-4 with TRBJ2-7, with 8 bases aligning to TRBD1. The length of the CDR3 is 12 residues. Trimming removed 3 bases from V and 9 bases from J; junction bases left unmatched: 4. The CDR3 DNA follows: TGTGCCAGCAGTTTTGCCCAGGGGGCGCAGTACTTC. It yields the protein CASSFAQGAQYF.

Only a few counts were recorded for this clone. The junction does not match germline at one end; this may be a read error. The chain carries TRBV9 and TRBJ1-2; 7 nucleotides align to TRBD1. The CDR3 has 12 residues. Per germline, CDR1 SGDLS and CDR2 YYNGEE. The CDR3 sequence is CASSANLRGQLF. CDR3 nucleotides: TGTGCCAGCAGCGCAAACCTCAGGGGACAGCTCTTC.

The V call is TRBV27, the J call TRBJ2-3, with a weak D call TRBD2 (6 bases). Germline CDR1 is MNHEY and CDR2 is SMNVEV (reference sequence). Trimming left V 3 bases short and J 3 bases short, with 7 bases between. This CDR3 region has 13 residues. CDR3 protein: CASSLGGTDTQYF. CDR3 nucleotides: TGTGCCAGCAGTTTGGGGGGTACAGATACGCAGTATTTT.